The rows below give T cell receptor beta chains drawn from one sample of a study of beta chain features in type 1 diabetes. Sequenced by immunoSEQ multiplex PCR; TCRdb stores in-frame clones only, minus some. The data show hundreds of thousands of clones, 10% to 15% seen once. Material for sequencing was naive CD4+ T cells from blood. Receptors originate from a man aged 18 to 29 in good health. CDR3s include the opening cysteine and the closing phenylalanine or tryptophan. A D gene is named only where the DNA matches it firmly. Only some rows state a clone size, as once, few, many or a class for expanded clones.

J: TRBJ2-5; size: few; V: TRBV4-3; D: TRBD2; CDR3: CASITGTRQETQYF; DNA: TGCGCCAGCATCACCGGGACTAGGCAAGAGACCCAGTACTTC
J: TRBJ2-7; size: -; V: TRBV28; D: -; CDR3: CASRDSGSHEQYF; DNA: TGTGCCAGCAGAGATTCAGGGTCCCACGAGCAGTACTTC
J: TRBJ2-6; size: few; V: TRBV7-9; D: -; CDR3: CASSSEQGSGANVLTF; DNA: TGTGCCAGCAGCTCTGAACAGGGTTCTGGGGCCAACGTCCTGACTTTC
J: TRBJ2-2; size: -; V: TRBV9; D: TRBD2; CDR3: CASSVATSGNTGELFF; DNA: TGTGCCAGCAGCGTAGCGACTAGCGGTAACACCGGGGAGCTGTTTTTT
J: TRBJ2-3; size: -; V: TRBV7-9; D: -; CDR3: CASSLRSQGSADTQYF; DNA: TGTGCCAGCAGCTTACGGTCCCAGGGATCAGCGGATACGCAGTATTTT
J: TRBJ1-2; size: -; V: TRBV28; D: -; CDR3: CASRPGLNYGYTF; DNA: TGTGCCAGCAGACCAGGACTTAACTATGGCTACACCTTC
J: TRBJ2-7; size: few; V: TRBV7-3; D: TRBD1; CDR3: CASHPRGQGKDEQYF; DNA: TGTGCCTCCCATCCCCGGGGACAGGGGAAAGACGAGCAGTACTTC
J: TRBJ2-5; size: -; V: TRBV5-4; D: TRBD2; CDR3: CASSLAGGHQETQYF; DNA: TGTGCCAGCAGCTTGGCGGGGGGGCATCAAGAGACCCAGTACTTC
J: TRBJ2-7; size: few; V: TRBV29-1; D: TRBD2; CDR3: CSVVSGYEQYF; DNA: TGCAGCGTTGTTAGCGGGTACGAGCAGTACTTC
J: TRBJ2-7; size: -; V: TRBV7-2; D: TRBD2; CDR3: CASSGGGYEQYF; DNA: TGTGCCAGCTCCGGGGGGGGCTACGAGCAGTACTTC
J: TRBJ1-2; size: few; V: TRBV7-2; D: -; CDR3: CASSLRNRAYGYTF; DNA: TGTGCCAGCAGCTTAAGGAACAGGGCCTATGGCTACACCTTC
J: TRBJ1-2; size: -; V: TRBV25-1; D: TRBD1; CDR3: CASSTFPGGLYGYTF; DNA: TGTGCCAGCAGTACTTTCCCAGGGGGACTCTATGGCTACACCTTC
J: TRBJ2-1; size: few; V: TRBV14; D: TRBD2; CDR3: CASSRTLAGDEQFF; DNA: TGTGCCAGCAGCCGCACACTAGCGGGAGATGAGCAGTTCTTC
J: TRBJ1-6; size: few; V: TRBV25-1; D: -; CDR3: CASSTAGEYSPLHF; DNA: TGTGCCAGCAGTACCGCAGGGGAATATTCACCCCTCCACTTT
J: TRBJ2-3; size: few; V: TRBV7-2; D: TRBD2; CDR3: CASSFRREATDTQYF; DNA: TGTGCCAGCAGCTTTCGGCGGGAGGCCACAGATACGCAGTATTTT
J: TRBJ1-6; size: -; V: TRBV18; D: -; CDR3: CANSPGVSNSPLHF; DNA: TGTGCCAACTCACCGGGAGTCTCCAATTCACCCCTCCACTTT
J: TRBJ1-5; size: -; V: TRBV18; D: -; CDR3: CASSLSGDQPQHF; DNA: TGTGCCAGCTCACTAAGTGGAGATCAGCCCCAGCATTTT
J: TRBJ2-3; size: -; V: TRBV7-3; D: -; CDR3: CASSILATDTQYF; DNA: TGTGCCAGCAGTATACTAGCCACAGATACGCAGTATTTT
J: TRBJ2-6; size: -; V: TRBV4-1; D: -; CDR3: CASSQELWRSGANVLTF; DNA: TGCGCCAGCAGCCAAGAACTATGGCGCTCTGGGGCCAACGTCCTGACTTTC
J: TRBJ2-5; size: -; V: TRBV5-1; D: -; CDR3: CASSPAVGGGAWETQYF; DNA: TGCGCCAGCAGCCCGGCGGTGGGCGGGGGCGCGTGGGAGACCCAGTACTTC
J: TRBJ2-1; size: few; V: TRBV30; D: -; CDR3: CAWTAGGPSYNEQFF; DNA: TGTGCCTGGACCGCAGGGGGGCCCTCCTACAATGAGCAGTTCTTC
J: TRBJ2-1; size: few; V: TRBV27; D: TRBD2; CDR3: CASSLRRTSGGDEQFF; DNA: TGTGCCAGCAGTTTAAGAAGGACTAGCGGGGGGGATGAGCAGTTCTTC
J: TRBJ2-7; size: -; V: TRBV6-5; D: TRBD2; CDR3: CASRGGRGAVYEQYF; DNA: TGTGCCAGCCGAGGCGGGAGGGGGGCCGTCTACGAGCAGTACTTC
J: TRBJ2-5; size: few; V: TRBV30; D: -; CDR3: CAWRGDWGTQYF; DNA: TGTGCCTGGAGGGGGGACTGGGGAACCCAGTACTTC
J: TRBJ2-1; size: -; V: TRBV10-3; D: -; CDR3: CAISESPSSHNEQFF; DNA: TGTGCCATCAGTGAGTCCCCTAGCAGCCACAATGAGCAGTTCTTC
J: TRBJ2-2; size: -; V: TRBV28; D: -; CDR3: CASNLRVHGELFF; DNA: TGTGCCAGCAACCTCAGGGTGCACGGGGAGCTGTTTTTT
J: TRBJ2-1; size: -; V: TRBV9; D: -; CDR3: CASNRVGSYNEQFF; DNA: TGTGCCAGCAACCGGGTAGGCTCCTACAATGAGCAGTTCTTC
J: TRBJ2-2; size: few; V: TRBV27; D: -; CDR3: CASSSHLQRGTGELFF; DNA: TGTGCCAGCAGTTCACACCTACAACGGGGCACCGGGGAGCTGTTTTTT
J: TRBJ1-4; size: few; V: TRBV7-9; D: TRBD1; CDR3: CASSPRGDRGNEKLFF; DNA: TGTGCCAGCAGCCCCCGCGGGGACAGGGGTAATGAAAAACTGTTTTTT
J: TRBJ1-5; size: -; V: TRBV27; D: -; CDR3: CASSLSVDWPQHF; DNA: TGTGCCAGCAGTTTATCAGTAGATTGGCCCCAGCATTTT
J: TRBJ2-7; size: few; V: TRBV27; D: TRBD2; CDR3: CASRPTRLAGVYEQYF; DNA: TGTGCCAGCAGGCCTACCCGACTAGCGGGAGTCTACGAGCAGTACTTC
J: TRBJ1-4; size: -; V: TRBV28; D: -; CDR3: CASSSPPRGVGEKLFF; DNA: TGTGCCAGCAGTTCTCCCCCCAGGGGTGTGGGCGAAAAACTGTTTTTT
J: TRBJ1-2; size: -; V: TRBV7-2; D: -; CDR3: CASSSDSYGYTF; DNA: TGTGCCAGCAGCTCTGACAGCTATGGCTACACCTTC
J: TRBJ1-5; size: -; V: TRBV6-6; D: TRBD1; CDR3: CASRPGTGGNQPQHF; DNA: TGTGCCAGCAGACCGGGGACAGGGGGCAATCAGCCCCAGCATTTT
J: TRBJ1-6; size: few; V: TRBV7-8; D: -; CDR3: CASSLAGGYNSPLHF; DNA: TGTGCCAGCAGCTTAGCGGGGGGATATAATTCACCCCTCCACTTT
J: TRBJ2-1; size: few; V: TRBV11-2; D: TRBD2; CDR3: CASSSKREGSINEQFF; DNA: TGTGCCAGCAGCTCCAAGCGGGAGGGCTCAATCAATGAGCAGTTCTTC
J: TRBJ1-5; size: few; V: TRBV6-1; D: -; CDR3: CASSDGSSQPQHF; DNA: TGTGCCAGCAGTGACGGGTCCAGTCAGCCCCAGCATTTT
J: TRBJ2-1; size: once; V: TRBV28; D: TRBD2; CDR3: CASSPTPGLAGSSSYNEQFF; DNA: TGTGCCAGCAGTCCTACCCCGGGACTAGCGGGAAGCAGCTCCTACAATGAGCAGTTCTTC
J: TRBJ2-1; size: -; V: TRBV9; D: -; CDR3: CASSVVLSSYNEQFF; DNA: TGTGCCAGCAGCGTAGTACTTAGCTCCTACAATGAGCAGTTCTTC
J: TRBJ2-1; size: few; V: TRBV11-3; D: TRBD1; CDR3: CASSSQGVDEQFF; DNA: TGTGCCAGCAGCTCACAGGGGGTTGATGAGCAGTTCTTC
J: TRBJ2-5; size: few; V: TRBV5-1; D: TRBD2; CDR3: CASRSSGETQYF; DNA: TGCGCCAGCAGGTCTAGCGGCGAGACCCAGTACTTC
J: TRBJ1-1; size: -; V: TRBV5-1; D: -; CDR3: CASSFGIRNTEAFF; DNA: TGCGCCAGCAGCTTCGGGATCCGCAACACTGAAGCTTTCTTT
J: TRBJ2-1; size: few; V: TRBV5-1; D: TRBD2; CDR3: CASSLAGDEQFF; DNA: TGCGCCAGCAGTTTAGCGGGAGATGAGCAGTTCTTC
J: TRBJ1-1; size: -; V: TRBV27; D: -; CDR3: CASSPVPGNTEAFF; DNA: TGTGCCAGCAGTCCTGTGCCGGGAAACACTGAAGCTTTCTTT
J: TRBJ2-2; size: few; V: TRBV7-2; D: -; CDR3: CASSLVLSQVKTGELFF; DNA: TGTGCCAGCAGCTTAGTATTGTCGCAGGTTAAGACCGGGGAGCTGTTTTTT
J: TRBJ1-1; size: -; V: TRBV7-2; D: TRBD1; CDR3: CASSPRRGHTEAFF; DNA: TGTGCCAGCAGCCCTAGGAGGGGGCATACTGAAGCTTTCTTT
J: TRBJ1-2; size: -; V: TRBV7-9; D: TRBD1; CDR3: CASSFGTGGAGPYTF; DNA: TGTGCCAGCAGCTTTGGGACAGGGGGCGCGGGCCCTTACACCTTC
J: TRBJ2-1; size: few; V: TRBV5-6; D: TRBD1; CDR3: CASSRGTGDSYNEQFF; DNA: TGTGCCAGCAGCCGTGGGACAGGGGACTCCTACAATGAGCAGTTCTTC
J: TRBJ1-5; size: -; V: TRBV5-1; D: -; CDR3: CASSLSGYDQPQHF; DNA: TGCGCCAGCAGCTTGTCAGGGTATGATCAGCCCCAGCATTTT
J: TRBJ2-5; size: few; V: TRBV6-5; D: -; CDR3: CASTTRTGETQYF; DNA: TGTGCCAGCACCACTAGGACGGGAGAGACCCAGTACTTC
J: TRBJ1-1; size: few; V: TRBV7-3; D: TRBD1; CDR3: CASSTAGTGEAFF; DNA: TGTGCCAGCAGCACCGCCGGGACAGGTGAAGCTTTCTTT
J: TRBJ2-7; size: few; V: TRBV7-2; D: -; CDR3: CASSYARAGANYEQYF; DNA: TGTGCCAGCAGCTATGCCAGGGCAGGGGCGAACTACGAGCAGTACTTC
J: TRBJ2-5; size: -; V: TRBV30; D: -; CDR3: CAWSPLETQYF; DNA: TGTGCCTGGAGTCCATTAGAGACCCAGTACTTC
J: TRBJ2-1; size: -; V: TRBV30; D: -; CDR3: CAWSVIEGEQFF; DNA: TGTGCCTGGAGTGTAATCGAGGGCGAGCAGTTCTTC
J: TRBJ1-1; size: -; V: TRBV2; D: TRBD1; CDR3: CASSGQGLNTEAFF; DNA: TGTGCCAGCAGTGGACAGGGCTTGAACACTGAAGCTTTCTTT
J: TRBJ1-2; size: -; V: TRBV28; D: TRBD1; CDR3: CASSRQGANYGYTF; DNA: TGTGCCAGCAGTCGTCAGGGGGCGAACTATGGCTACACCTTC
J: TRBJ2-7; size: -; V: TRBV25-1; D: TRBD2; CDR3: CASRPSGGSYEQCF; DNA: TGTGCCAGCAGACCTAGCGGGGGTTCCTACGAGCAGTGCTTC